Sequencing of this T cell receptor (beta chain) was carried out in a study of T-cell memory formation after mild COVID-19. The CDR3 extends over 16 amino acids. The V gene end was trimmed by 5 bases and the J gene end by 2 bases; junction bases not matched to a gene: 6. Germline-derived CDR1 and CDR2 are SGHTA and FQGNSA. General study results and limits: Among CD4+ contracting clones, most were CM and EM, and CD8+ ones EMRA.

For this clonotype: Its antigen remains unknown.

TCRdb fed the 5' RACE reads into MiXCR, producing one record per CDR3 protein. This table has roughly 450,000 distinct CDR3 sequences, 18% appearing once. This chain links TRBV7-2 with TRBJ2-1, with 10 bases aligning to TRBD2. Material for sequencing was PBMCs or a T cell subset sorted from them (not recorded which). The source is a man between 18 and 35 years old who had mild COVID-19 (a few samples of this study predate the infection). Cell type and time point are not known. CDR3 nucleotides: TGTGCCAGCAGCCGACTAGCGGGTGATACCTACAATGAGCAGTTCTTC. Protein sequence: CASSRLAGDTYNEQFF. Based on the CDR3 plus reference TRBV7-2 and TRBJ2-1, the full variable domain is GAGVSQSPSNKVTEKGKDVELRCDPISGHTALYWYRQSLGQGLEFLIYFQGNSAPDKSGLPSDRFSAERTGGSVSTLTIQRTQQEDSAVYLCASSRLAGDTYNEQFFGPGTRLTVL.